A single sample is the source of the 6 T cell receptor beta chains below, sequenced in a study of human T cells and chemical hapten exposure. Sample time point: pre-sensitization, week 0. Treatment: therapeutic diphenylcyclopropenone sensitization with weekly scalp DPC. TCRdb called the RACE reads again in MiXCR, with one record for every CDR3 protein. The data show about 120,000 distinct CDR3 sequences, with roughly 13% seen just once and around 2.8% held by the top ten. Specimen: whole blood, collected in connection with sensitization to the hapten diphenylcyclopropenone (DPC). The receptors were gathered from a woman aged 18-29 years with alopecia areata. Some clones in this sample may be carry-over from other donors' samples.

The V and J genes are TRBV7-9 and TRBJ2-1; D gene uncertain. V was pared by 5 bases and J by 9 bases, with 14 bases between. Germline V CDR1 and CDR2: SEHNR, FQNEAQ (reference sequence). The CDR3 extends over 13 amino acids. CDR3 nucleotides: TGTGCCAGCAGCCCCGGCCTTCATGCTGAGCAGTTCTTC. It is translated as CASSPGLHAEQFF. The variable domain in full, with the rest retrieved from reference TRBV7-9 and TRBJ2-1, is DTGVSQNPRHKITKRGQNVTFRCDPISEHNRLYWYRQTLGQGPEFLTYFQNEAQLEKSRLLSDRFSAERPKGSFSTLEIQRTEQGDSAMYLCASSPGLHAEQFFGPGTRLTVL.

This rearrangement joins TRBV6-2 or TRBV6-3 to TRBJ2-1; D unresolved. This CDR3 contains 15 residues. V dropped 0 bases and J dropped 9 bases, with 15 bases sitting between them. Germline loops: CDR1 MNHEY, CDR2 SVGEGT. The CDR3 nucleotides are TGTGCCAGCAGTTACTCTCCTCGCCTCGTAGGTGAGCAGTTCTTC. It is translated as CASSYSPRLVGEQFF.

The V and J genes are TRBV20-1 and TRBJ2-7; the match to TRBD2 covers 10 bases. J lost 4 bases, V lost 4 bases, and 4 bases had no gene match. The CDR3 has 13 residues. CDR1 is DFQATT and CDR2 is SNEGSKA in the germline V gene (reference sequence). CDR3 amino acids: CSATSGGGYEQYF. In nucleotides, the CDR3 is TGCAGTGCTACTAGCGGGGGAGGATACGAGCAGTACTTC.

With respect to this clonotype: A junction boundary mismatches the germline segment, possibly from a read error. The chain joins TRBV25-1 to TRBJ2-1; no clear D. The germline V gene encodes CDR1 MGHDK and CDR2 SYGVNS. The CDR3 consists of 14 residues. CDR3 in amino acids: CASGDSRRYNEQFF. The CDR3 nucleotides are TGTGCCAGCGGTGACTCCCGACGATACAATGAGCAGTTCTTC.

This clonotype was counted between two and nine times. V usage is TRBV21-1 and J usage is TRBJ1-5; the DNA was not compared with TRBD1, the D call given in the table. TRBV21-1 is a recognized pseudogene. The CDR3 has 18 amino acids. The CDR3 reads CASSNPVGDTNSNQPQHF. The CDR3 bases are TGTGCCAGCAGCAATCCCGTAGGGGACACAAATAGCAATCAGCCCCAGCATTTT.

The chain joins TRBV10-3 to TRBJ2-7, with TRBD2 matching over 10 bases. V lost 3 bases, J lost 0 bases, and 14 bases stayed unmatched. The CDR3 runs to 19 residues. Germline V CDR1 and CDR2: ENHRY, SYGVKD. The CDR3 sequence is CAISDFSGLAETSSYEQYF. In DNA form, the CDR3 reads TGTGCCATCAGTGATTTCTCAGGACTAGCGGAAACCAGCTCCTACGAGCAGTACTTC.